A single sample is the source of the 19 T cell receptor beta chains below, sequenced in a study of vaccination effects on CD4 cells after COVID-19. Cells that had been cultured for about 10 days were the source of isolated CD4+ T cells. Two doses of BNT162b2 or mRNA-1273 vaccine were administered to participants. These receptors' targets are unknown. Assay used: immunoSEQ multiplex PCR; TCRdb lists only in-frame clones, some missing. This table holds fewer than 85,000 clones, around 70% found once. Sequencing used CD4+ T cells from PBMCs cultured without peptide, obtained after COVID-19 vaccination. These receptors originate from a human donor who received a COVID-19 vaccine.

The CDR3 DNA sequence: TGTGCCAGTAGTATCGGCTCCCTACCGACCACTGAAGCTTTCTTT. Residues: CASSIGSLPTTEAFF. The chain joins TRBV19 to TRBJ1-1; D gene uncertain. Trimming cost V 3 bases and J 4 bases, with 15 bases left between them. Germline CDR1 and CDR2: LNHDA and SQIVND (reference sequence). The CDR3 sequence is 15 residues long.

The count of this clone is one. The chain employs TRBV4-1 and TRBJ2-5; D remains unclear. V lost 1 base and J 7 bases, leaving 4 bases between the germline ends. This CDR3 contains 11 residues. Germline CDR1 MGHRA, CDR2 YSYEKL. Here the CDR3 DNA reads TGCGCCAGCAGCCAAGCAGGGACCCAGTACTTC. Its translation: CASSQAGTQYF.

CDR3 bases: TGTGCCAGTAGTATAGCAAGTAGCAATCAGCCCCAGCATTTT. It is translated as CASSIASSNQPQHF. The rearrangement links TRBV19 to TRBJ1-5; unclear D gene. The ends were cut back, 1 base at V and 0 bases at J, with 4 bases in the middle. The CDR3 is made up of 14 amino acids. Germline V gene lookup returns CDR1 LNHDA and CDR2 SQIVND (reference sequence).

This clone appeared once. The chain has TRBV19 and TRBJ2-3, with TRBD2 identical over 9 bases. CDR3 length equals 14 residues. Germline CDR1 LNHDA, CDR2 SQIVND (reference sequence). CDR3 amino acids: CASTAGGPLDTQYF. DNA of the CDR3: TGTGCTTCGACTGCGGGGGGGCCGTTGGATACGCAGTATTTT.

The V and J genes are TRBV7-2 and TRBJ1-2, with TRBD1 identical over 12 bases. Germline loops: CDR1 SGHTA, CDR2 FQGNSA. V trimming: 5 bases; J trimming: 6 bases; junction bases outside the gene matches: 16. The CDR3 runs 18 residues. CDR3 in amino acids: CASSPTGTGGLGTHGYTF. CDR3 nucleotide sequence: TGTGCCAGCAGCCCAACCGGGACAGGGGGCTTGGGTACCCATGGCTACACCTTC.

This clone was picked up one time. The chain combines TRBV7-2 with TRBJ2-3; 9 bases are shared with TRBD2. CDR3 length: 14 amino acids. Germline CDR1 reads SGHTA; CDR2 reads FQGNSA. The ends lost 8 bases at V and 1 base at J; junction bases unmatched: 4. The CDR3 protein is CASALAGGTDTQYF. CDR3 coding DNA: TGTGCCAGCGCTTTAGCGGGGGGCACAGATACGCAGTATTTT.

The rearrangement uses TRBV19 and TRBJ2-1; D gene uncertain. Trimming took off 5 bases at V and 9 bases at J, with 14 bases between the two ends. The CDR3 is made up of 13 amino acids. Germline V gene data show CDR1 as LNHDA and CDR2 as SQIVND (reference sequence). In DNA form, the CDR3 reads TGTGCCAGTAGTTTCAACATAGCCACTGAGCAGTTCTTC. Amino acid sequence: CASSFNIATEQFF.

The chain has TRBV20-1 and TRBJ1-5; D remains ambiguous. CDR1 and CDR2 (germline): DFQATT, SNEGSKA (reference sequence). V lost 3 bases, J lost 2 bases, and 17 bases lay in between. The CDR3 consists of 16 residues. As DNA, the CDR3 is TGCAGTGCTAGTATGACTCCCCTTGGGGGCAATCAGCCCCAGCATTTT. Amino acids: CSASMTPLGGNQPQHF.

This chain joins TRBV10-2 and TRBJ1-2, with 8 bases lining up with TRBD1. Germline V gene data show CDR1 as WSHSY and CDR2 as SAAADI. The length of the CDR3 is 14 residues. The trim removed 0 bases at V and 9 bases at J, leaving 6 bases unmatched. The CDR3 reads CASSESGQGKSYTF. CDR3 nucleotides: TGCGCCAGCAGTGAGTCAGGACAGGGAAAGAGCTACACCTTC.

The J gene is TRBJ2-5, the V gene TRBV27, with D hard to call. The V gene's germline CDR1 is MNHEY and CDR2 SMNVEV (reference sequence). CDR3 length equals 11 residues. Trimming left V 3 bases short and J 2 bases short, with 1 base between. The CDR3 DNA follows: TGTGCCAGCAGTTTTCAAGAGACCCAGTACTTC. Its protein is CASSFQETQYF.

The CDR3 coding sequence is TGTGCCAGCCGAGTTTCTCGGGAAAAACTGTTTTTT. Amino acid sequence: CASRVSREKLFF. The chain is built from TRBV28 and TRBJ1-4; D remains unclear. Germline V gene sequence: CDR1 MDHEN, CDR2 SYDVKM. V lost 8 bases and J 8 bases, leaving 12 bases between the germline ends. The CDR3 length is 12 residues.

The V and J genes are TRBV9 and TRBJ1-1; D is possibly TRBD1 (5 bases). Per the germline V gene, CDR1 is SGDLS and CDR2 is YYNGEE. The V gene lost 0 bases and the J gene lost 5 bases, with 8 bases spanning the gap. The CDR3 has 13 residues. CDR3 amino acids: CASSVAGRTEAFF. Written as DNA, the CDR3 is TGTGCCAGCAGCGTAGCAGGGAGAACTGAAGCTTTCTTT.

This clone was seen once. V gene TRBV10-1 combines with J gene TRBJ2-5; a weak D match, TRBD2 (6 bases). The CDR3 is 16 residues long. V was clipped by 0 bases and J by 5 bases, with 16 bases between them. Germline V gives CDR1 WNHNN, CDR2 SYGVQD (reference sequence). CDR3 loop: CASSESGGKVGETQYF. The CDR3 DNA sequence: TGCGCCAGCAGTGAGTCTGGGGGGAAGGTGGGGGAGACCCAGTACTTC.

In its sample, this clone was seen a few times. The genes are TRBV9 and TRBJ2-3; perhaps TRBD2 as D (5 bases). Trimming cost V 0 bases and J 6 bases, with 14 bases left between them. CDR3 length: 15 amino acids. Germline values: CDR1 SGDLS, CDR2 YYNGEE. The CDR3 DNA follows: TGTGCCAGCAGCGTAGACCCGACGCGGAGGGATACGCAGTATTTT. It yields the protein CASSVDPTRRDTQYF.

The chain uses TRBV18 and TRBJ1-5, with 9 bases identical to TRBD1. V dropped 2 bases and J dropped 7; count of bases not matched to a gene: 3. The CDR3 loop spans 14 amino acids. Germline-derived CDR1 and CDR2 are KGHSH and LQKENI. The CDR3: CASSPDRGAQPQHF. CDR3 in DNA: TGTGCCAGCTCACCAGACAGGGGGGCGCAGCCCCAGCATTTT.

V usage is TRBV4-2 and J usage is TRBJ2-5; D is perhaps TRBD1 or TRBD2 (5 bases each). The CDR3 sequence is 14 residues long. Germline CDR1 and CDR2: LGHNA and YNFKEQ. V lost 1 base and J 5 bases, leaving 11 bases between the germline ends. CDR3 in amino acids: CASSQGDALETQYF. The CDR3 coding sequence is TGTGCCAGCAGCCAAGGGGACGCCCTCGAGACCCAGTACTTC.

The rearrangement uses TRBV5-1 and TRBJ2-4; D is possibly TRBD2 (6 bases). Trimming shortened V by 2 bases and J by 3 bases, and 21 bases separated the two germline ends. This CDR3 has 18 amino acids. Germline V CDR1 and CDR2: SGHRS, YFSETQ. The CDR3 nucleotides read TGCGCCAGCAGCTTCTTATTTGGGGGAGGAGGCAGCAAAAACATTCAGTACTTC. Translation: CASSFLFGGGGSKNIQYF.

The sample holds one count of this clone. Here the CDR3 reads CATSRDIQGGTEAFF. The CDR3 DNA reads TGTGCCACCAGCAGAGATATACAGGGAGGCACTGAAGCTTTCTTT. The rearrangement uses TRBV15 and TRBJ1-1, with D possibly TRBD1 on 6 matching bases. V dropped 0 bases and J dropped 4 bases, with 12 bases sitting between them. Per germline, CDR1 LNHNV and CDR2 YYDKDF (reference sequence). The CDR3 loop spans 15 amino acids.

V and J are TRBV25-1 and TRBJ2-3; TRBD1 agrees at 10 bases. The V gene's germline CDR1 is MGHDK and CDR2 SYGVNS. This CDR3 comprises 14 residues. V dropped 3 bases and J dropped 6; count of bases not matched to a gene: 3. CDR3 in DNA: TGTGCCAGCAGTGACGGGACAGGGGACGATACGCAGTATTTT. It encodes CASSDGTGDDTQYF.